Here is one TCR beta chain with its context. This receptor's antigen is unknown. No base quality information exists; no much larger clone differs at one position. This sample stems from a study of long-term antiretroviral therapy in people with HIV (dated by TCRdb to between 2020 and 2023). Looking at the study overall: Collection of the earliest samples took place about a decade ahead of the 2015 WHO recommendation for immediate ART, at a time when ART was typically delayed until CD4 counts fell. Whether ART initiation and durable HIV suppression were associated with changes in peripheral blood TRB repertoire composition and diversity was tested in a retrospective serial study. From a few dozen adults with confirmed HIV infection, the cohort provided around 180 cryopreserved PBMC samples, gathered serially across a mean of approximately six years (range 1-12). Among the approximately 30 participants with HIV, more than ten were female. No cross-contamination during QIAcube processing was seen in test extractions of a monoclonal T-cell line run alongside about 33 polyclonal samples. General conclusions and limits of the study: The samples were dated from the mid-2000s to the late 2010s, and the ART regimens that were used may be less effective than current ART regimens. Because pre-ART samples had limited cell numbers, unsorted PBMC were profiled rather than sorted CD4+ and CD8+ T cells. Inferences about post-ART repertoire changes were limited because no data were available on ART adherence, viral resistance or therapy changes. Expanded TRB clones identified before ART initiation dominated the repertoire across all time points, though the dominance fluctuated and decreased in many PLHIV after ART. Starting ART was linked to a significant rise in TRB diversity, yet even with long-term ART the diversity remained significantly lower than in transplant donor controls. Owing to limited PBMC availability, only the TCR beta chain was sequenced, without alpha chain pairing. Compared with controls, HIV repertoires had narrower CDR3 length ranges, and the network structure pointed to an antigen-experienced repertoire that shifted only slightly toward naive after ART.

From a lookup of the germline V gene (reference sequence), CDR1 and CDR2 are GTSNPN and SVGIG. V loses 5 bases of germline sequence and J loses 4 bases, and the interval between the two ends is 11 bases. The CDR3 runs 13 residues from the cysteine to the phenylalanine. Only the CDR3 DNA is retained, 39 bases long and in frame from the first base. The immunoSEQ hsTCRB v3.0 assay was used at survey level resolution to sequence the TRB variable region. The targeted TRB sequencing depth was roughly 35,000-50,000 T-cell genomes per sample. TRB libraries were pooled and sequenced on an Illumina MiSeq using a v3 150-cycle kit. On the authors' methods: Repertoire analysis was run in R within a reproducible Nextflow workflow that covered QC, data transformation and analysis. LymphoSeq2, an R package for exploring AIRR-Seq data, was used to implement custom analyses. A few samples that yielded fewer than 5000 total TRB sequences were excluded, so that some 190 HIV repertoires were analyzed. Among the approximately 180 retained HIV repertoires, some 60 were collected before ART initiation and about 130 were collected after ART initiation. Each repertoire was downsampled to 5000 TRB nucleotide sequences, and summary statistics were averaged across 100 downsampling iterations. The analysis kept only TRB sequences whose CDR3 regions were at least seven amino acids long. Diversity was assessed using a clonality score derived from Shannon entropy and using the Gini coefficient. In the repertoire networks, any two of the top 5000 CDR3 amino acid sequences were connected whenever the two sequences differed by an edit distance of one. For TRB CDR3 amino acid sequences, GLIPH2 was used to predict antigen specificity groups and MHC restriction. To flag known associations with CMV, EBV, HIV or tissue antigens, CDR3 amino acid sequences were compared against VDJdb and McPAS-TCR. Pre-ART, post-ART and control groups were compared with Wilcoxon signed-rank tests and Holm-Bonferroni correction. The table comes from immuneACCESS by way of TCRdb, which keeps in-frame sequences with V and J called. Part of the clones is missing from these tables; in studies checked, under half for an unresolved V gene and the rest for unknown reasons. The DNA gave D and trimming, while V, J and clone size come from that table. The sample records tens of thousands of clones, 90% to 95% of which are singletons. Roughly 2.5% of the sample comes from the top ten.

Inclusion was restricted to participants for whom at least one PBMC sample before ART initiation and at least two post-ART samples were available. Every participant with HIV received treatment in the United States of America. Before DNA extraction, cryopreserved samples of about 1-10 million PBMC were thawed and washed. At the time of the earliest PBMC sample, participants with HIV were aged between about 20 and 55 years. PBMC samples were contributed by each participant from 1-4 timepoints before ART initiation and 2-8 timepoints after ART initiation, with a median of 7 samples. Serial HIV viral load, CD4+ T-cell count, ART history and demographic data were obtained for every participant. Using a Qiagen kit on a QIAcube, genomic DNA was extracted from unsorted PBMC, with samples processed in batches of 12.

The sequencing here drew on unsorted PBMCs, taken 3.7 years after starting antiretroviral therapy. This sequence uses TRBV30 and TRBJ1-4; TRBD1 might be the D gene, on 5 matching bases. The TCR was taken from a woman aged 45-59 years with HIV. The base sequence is TGTGCCTGGGACGGGGGAAATAATGAAAAACTGTTTTTT. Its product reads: CAWDGGNNEKLFF.